The present entry profiles one TCR beta chain with its context. The antigen is not known. The CDR3 has 14 amino acids. CDR1 is MNHNS, CDR2 SASEGT, per germline. Trimming at V came to 3 bases and at J to 2 bases, leaving 4 bases not matched to a gene. This entry belongs to a study of long-term antiretroviral therapy in people with HIV. The study, taken as a whole, reports: Control repertoires displayed wider CDR3 length ranges than the HIV repertoires. Viral resistance, ART adherence and therapy changes all lacked available data.

The libraries were made with immunoSEQ v3.0 at survey level. The repertoire was sequenced with immunoSEQ multiplex PCR; TCRdb's copy has only in-frame clones and lacks some. This table holds roughly 30,000 clones, over 85% found once. Inclusion required at least two post-ART and at least one pre-ART PBMC samples. Cryopreserved PBMC numbered 1-10 million per sample before DNA extraction. The chain has TRBV6-1 and TRBJ2-7; 7 nucleotides align to TRBD2. The receptor was isolated from a woman in her 40s with HIV. This sample comprised unsorted PBMCs, obtained roughly 6.5 years after starting antiretroviral therapy. The CDR3 region is CASSEFRGAYEQYF. The CDR3 DNA follows: TGTGCCAGCAGTGAGTTTCGGGGGGCCTACGAGCAGTACTTC.